The rows below give T cell receptor beta chains drawn from one sample of a study of blood T cells in healthy people across ages. One entry per CDR3 protein, called by TCRdb with MiXCR from the 5' RACE reads. The sample yields roughly 1.5 million distinct CDR3 sequences, under 55% seen once. Sequences were obtained from blood. The receptors originated from a woman under 30 in good health. CDR3s include the opening cysteine and the closing phenylalanine or tryptophan. Each record gives: CDR3 protein, CDR3 DNA, J gene, clone size, V gene, D gene. The D gene is left open where the match is weak. Only part of the rows carry a size: once, few, many, or a class if the clone is expanded.

cdr3_aa: CSARPRAELVYEQYF
cdr3_nt: TGCAGTGCTAGACCCCGGGCCGAGCTCGTCTACGAGCAGTACTTC
j_call: TRBJ2-7
clone_size: -
v_call: TRBV20-1
d_call: -

cdr3_aa: CSARIGAGQGDEQFF
cdr3_nt: TGCAGTGCCCGCATCGGAGCGGGACAGGGGGATGAGCAGTTCTTC
j_call: TRBJ2-1
clone_size: -
v_call: TRBV20-1
d_call: TRBD1

cdr3_aa: CASSLSGAGGYNEQFF
cdr3_nt: TGTGCCAGCAGCTTATCCGGCGCGGGGGGTTACAATGAGCAGTTCTTC
j_call: TRBJ2-1
clone_size: few
v_call: TRBV7-2
d_call: TRBD2

cdr3_aa: CASSQTRGNIQYF
cdr3_nt: TGTGCCAGCAGCCAAACGAGGGGCAACATTCAGTACTTC
j_call: TRBJ2-4
clone_size: -
v_call: TRBV3-1
d_call: -

cdr3_aa: CASSQRYRGRKGDLNSPLHF
cdr3_nt: TGTGCCAGCAGCCAACGATACAGGGGGCGCAAGGGGGACCTCAATTCACCCCTCCACTTT
j_call: TRBJ1-6
clone_size: -
v_call: TRBV3-1
d_call: TRBD1

cdr3_aa: CASSEPNKFEGQQTQYF
cdr3_nt: TGCGCCAGCAGTGAGCCTAACAAGTTCGAAGGGCAACAGACCCAGTACTTC
j_call: TRBJ2-5
clone_size: -
v_call: TRBV10-2
d_call: -

cdr3_aa: CASGIPTSAHEQYF
cdr3_nt: TGTGCCAGCGGAATCCCAACTAGCGCCCACGAGCAGTACTTC
j_call: TRBJ2-7
clone_size: -
v_call: TRBV11-2
d_call: TRBD2

cdr3_aa: CSAFSPRSSEQYF
cdr3_nt: TGCAGTGCTTTTAGCCCCCGCAGCAGCGAGCAGTACTTC
j_call: TRBJ2-7
clone_size: -
v_call: TRBV20-1
d_call: -

cdr3_aa: CASSTYGQGFSPLHF
cdr3_nt: TGTGCCAGCAGTACATATGGACAGGGTTTTTCACCCCTCCACTTT
j_call: TRBJ1-6
clone_size: few
v_call: TRBV6-5
d_call: TRBD1

cdr3_aa: CSAYDRGYGYTF
cdr3_nt: TGCAGTGCCTATGACAGGGGCTATGGCTACACCTTC
j_call: TRBJ1-2
clone_size: few
v_call: TRBV20-1
d_call: TRBD1

cdr3_aa: CSARFSGSADTQYF
cdr3_nt: TGCAGTGCTAGATTTAGCGGGAGCGCAGATACGCAGTATTTT
j_call: TRBJ2-3
clone_size: -
v_call: TRBV20-1
d_call: TRBD2

cdr3_aa: CARSLNPDRTGYGYTF
cdr3_nt: TGTGCCCGCAGCCTAAATCCGGACAGGACTGGCTATGGCTACACCTTC
j_call: TRBJ1-2
clone_size: -
v_call: TRBV7-8
d_call: TRBD1

cdr3_aa: CASGRDGVRETQYF
cdr3_nt: TGTGCCAGCGGGCGCGATGGGGTTCGGGAGACCCAGTACTTC
j_call: TRBJ2-5
clone_size: -
v_call: TRBV9
d_call: -

cdr3_aa: CASSLRVGNYNEQFF
cdr3_nt: TGTGCCAGCTCACTCAGGGTTGGAAACTACAATGAGCAGTTCTTC
j_call: TRBJ2-1
clone_size: -
v_call: TRBV18
d_call: -

cdr3_aa: CASSTYWKQNTEAFF
cdr3_nt: TGTGCCAGCAGTACCTATTGGAAGCAGAACACTGAAGCTTTCTTT
j_call: TRBJ1-1
clone_size: -
v_call: TRBV27
d_call: -

cdr3_aa: CASSWTGKDSEAFF
cdr3_nt: TGTGCCAGCAGCTGGACAGGGAAGGACAGTGAAGCTTTCTTT
j_call: TRBJ1-1
clone_size: once
v_call: TRBV6-2/TRBV6-3
d_call: TRBD1

cdr3_aa: CASSPGLAGWYEQYF
cdr3_nt: TGTGCCAGCAGCCCCGGACTAGCGGGGTGGTACGAGCAGTACTTC
j_call: TRBJ2-7
clone_size: few
v_call: TRBV3-1
d_call: TRBD2

cdr3_aa: CSARDMGSDNYGYTF
cdr3_nt: TGCAGTGCTAGAGATATGGGCAGTGATAACTATGGCTACACCTTC
j_call: TRBJ1-2
clone_size: few
v_call: TRBV20-1
d_call: -

cdr3_aa: CASSSGLASSYNEQFF
cdr3_nt: TGTGCCAGCAGCTCTGGACTAGCGAGCTCCTACAATGAGCAGTTCTTC
j_call: TRBJ2-1
clone_size: -
v_call: TRBV7-3
d_call: TRBD2

cdr3_aa: CAIQLLRTGGLETQYF
cdr3_nt: TGTGCCATCCAGTTATTAAGGACAGGGGGCCTAGAGACCCAGTACTTC
j_call: TRBJ2-5
clone_size: -
v_call: TRBV10-3
d_call: TRBD1

cdr3_aa: CASSFGQGVNNEQFF
cdr3_nt: TGTGCCAGCAGTTTCGGGCAGGGGGTGAACAATGAGCAGTTCTTC
j_call: TRBJ2-1
clone_size: many
v_call: TRBV12-3/TRBV12-4
d_call: TRBD1

cdr3_aa: CASSALSPYEQYF
cdr3_nt: TGTGCCAGCAGTGCTCTGTCCCCCTACGAGCAGTACTTC
j_call: TRBJ2-7
clone_size: -
v_call: TRBV12-3/TRBV12-4
d_call: -

cdr3_aa: CASSPPLAVAGDTQYF
cdr3_nt: TGTGCCAGCAGCCCCCCGTTAGCGGTGGCCGGGGATACGCAGTATTTT
j_call: TRBJ2-3
clone_size: -
v_call: TRBV11-2
d_call: -

cdr3_aa: CASSLGGGSQVWTQYF
cdr3_nt: TGCGCCAGCAGCTTGGGGGGCGGCTCTCAGGTGTGGACCCAGTACTTC
j_call: TRBJ2-5
clone_size: -
v_call: TRBV5-1
d_call: -

cdr3_aa: CASSQPYRDSPVKNEKLFF
cdr3_nt: TGCGCCAGCAGCCAACCATACCGGGACAGTCCTGTAAAGAATGAAAAACTGTTTTTT
j_call: TRBJ1-4
clone_size: -
v_call: TRBV4-1
d_call: TRBD1

cdr3_aa: CASSLVGQGAYEQYF
cdr3_nt: TGTGCCAGCAGCTTAGTAGGACAGGGGGCCTACGAGCAGTACTTC
j_call: TRBJ2-7
clone_size: -
v_call: TRBV11-3
d_call: TRBD1

cdr3_aa: CASSLVGPEKVFF
cdr3_nt: TGCGCCAGCAGCCTTGTGGGCCCAGAAAAGGTGTTTTTT
j_call: TRBJ1-4
clone_size: -
v_call: TRBV4-1
d_call: -

cdr3_aa: CASSKAPSGTYNEQFF
cdr3_nt: TGTGCCAGCAGCAAAGCGCCTAGCGGGACCTACAATGAGCAGTTCTTC
j_call: TRBJ2-1
clone_size: few
v_call: TRBV21-1
d_call: -

cdr3_aa: CASSLTVPETQYF
cdr3_nt: TGTGCCAGCAGTTTAACGGTACCGGAGACCCAGTACTTC
j_call: TRBJ2-5
clone_size: -
v_call: TRBV12-3/TRBV12-4
d_call: -

cdr3_aa: CASSPIRGLWNEQYF
cdr3_nt: TGTGCCAGCAGCCCCATTAGGGGGTTATGGAACGAGCAGTACTTC
j_call: TRBJ2-7
clone_size: -
v_call: TRBV11-2
d_call: -

cdr3_aa: CSASSRLAAYEQYF
cdr3_nt: TGCAGTGCTAGTTCTCGGCTAGCGGCCTACGAGCAGTACTTC
j_call: TRBJ2-7
clone_size: -
v_call: TRBV20-1
d_call: TRBD2

cdr3_aa: CASRAVSYNEQFF
cdr3_nt: TGTGCCAGCAGGGCGGTCTCCTACAATGAGCAGTTCTTC
j_call: TRBJ2-1
clone_size: many
v_call: TRBV25-1
d_call: -

cdr3_aa: CSVGTGGANYGYTF
cdr3_nt: TGCAGCGTGGGAACAGGGGGCGCGAACTATGGCTACACCTTC
j_call: TRBJ1-2
clone_size: few
v_call: TRBV29-1
d_call: TRBD1

cdr3_aa: CSAFLKRSSTDTQYF
cdr3_nt: TGCAGTGCTTTTTTAAAGCGGAGTAGCACAGATACGCAGTATTTT
j_call: TRBJ2-3
clone_size: -
v_call: TRBV20-1
d_call: -

cdr3_aa: CASRWDSFDTQYF
cdr3_nt: TGTGCCAGCAGATGGGACAGCTTCGATACGCAGTATTTT
j_call: TRBJ2-3
clone_size: -
v_call: TRBV6-2/TRBV6-3
d_call: TRBD1

cdr3_aa: CAISSPSGRETDTQYF
cdr3_nt: TGTGCCATCAGTTCGCCTAGCGGGAGGGAGACAGATACGCAGTATTTT
j_call: TRBJ2-3
clone_size: -
v_call: TRBV10-3
d_call: TRBD2

cdr3_aa: CASSPNPGLTFEPFF
cdr3_nt: TGTGCCAGCAGCCCGAACCCGGGACTCACTTTCGAACCGTTCTTC
j_call: TRBJ2-1
clone_size: -
v_call: TRBV7-2
d_call: -

cdr3_aa: CSAGNSGRANTGELFF
cdr3_nt: TGCAGTGCTGGAAATAGCGGAAGGGCGAACACCGGGGAGCTGTTTTTT
j_call: TRBJ2-2
clone_size: -
v_call: TRBV20-1
d_call: -

cdr3_aa: CASSPSSGGADTQYF
cdr3_nt: TGTGCCAGCAGCCCATCCTCAGGGGGGGCAGATACGCAGTATTTT
j_call: TRBJ2-3
clone_size: many
v_call: TRBV6-4
d_call: -

cdr3_aa: CASSQDLRGYTF
cdr3_nt: TGTGCCAGCAGCCAAGACCTCCGTGGCTACACCTTC
j_call: TRBJ1-2
clone_size: many
v_call: TRBV4-2
d_call: -

cdr3_aa: CSASFGPHNEQYF
cdr3_nt: TGCAGTGCTAGCTTTGGGCCCCACAATGAGCAGTACTTC
j_call: TRBJ2-7
clone_size: -
v_call: TRBV20-1
d_call: -

cdr3_aa: CASSTLPLRGGINEQFF
cdr3_nt: TGCGCCAGCAGCACATTACCCTTGCGGGGGGGCATCAATGAGCAGTTCTTC
j_call: TRBJ2-1
clone_size: once
v_call: TRBV5-1
d_call: TRBD2

cdr3_aa: CASAQSPSAAAYNEQFF
cdr3_nt: TGTGCCAGCGCTCAATCACCTTCGGCCGCGGCTTACAATGAGCAGTTCTTC
j_call: TRBJ2-1
clone_size: -
v_call: TRBV4-2
d_call: -

cdr3_aa: CSARSGQATNEKLFF
cdr3_nt: TGCAGTGCTAGATCCGGACAAGCAACTAATGAAAAACTGTTTTTT
j_call: TRBJ1-4
clone_size: few
v_call: TRBV20-1
d_call: -

cdr3_aa: CASSEYGGRSSYNEQFF
cdr3_nt: TGTGCCAGCAGTGAATATGGCGGGAGGAGCTCCTACAATGAGCAGTTCTTC
j_call: TRBJ2-1
clone_size: -
v_call: TRBV6-4
d_call: TRBD2

cdr3_aa: CASSSDRGGQETQFF
cdr3_nt: TGTGCCAGCAGCTCAGACAGGGGAGGGCAAGAGACCCAGTTCTTC
j_call: TRBJ2-1
clone_size: -
v_call: TRBV9
d_call: -

cdr3_aa: CSARLAGALIDEQFF
cdr3_nt: TGCAGTGCTAGGTTAGCGGGAGCTCTGATCGATGAGCAGTTCTTC
j_call: TRBJ2-1
clone_size: -
v_call: TRBV20-1
d_call: TRBD2

cdr3_aa: CASSQDSGGQSYGYTF
cdr3_nt: TGCGCCAGCAGCCAAGATTCAGGGGGACAGAGCTATGGCTACACCTTC
j_call: TRBJ1-2
clone_size: -
v_call: TRBV4-3
d_call: TRBD1

cdr3_aa: CSARLATSGTYEQYF
cdr3_nt: TGCAGTGCTAGATTGGCGACTAGCGGTACCTACGAGCAGTACTTC
j_call: TRBJ2-7
clone_size: -
v_call: TRBV20-1
d_call: TRBD2

cdr3_aa: CSVSRGTNEKLFF
cdr3_nt: TGCAGCGTTTCGCGAGGCACTAATGAAAAACTGTTTTTT
j_call: TRBJ1-4
clone_size: -
v_call: TRBV29-1
d_call: -